Only a few counts were recorded for the clone carrying this T cell receptor (beta chain). Its antigen is not known. This specimen comes from a study of T cells in Graves' hyperthyroidism and ophthalmopathy. Study-level results: Blood samples included most of the expanded thyroid clonotypes exceeding 0.001. Using 13 V-J features, a model discriminated ophthalmopathy from stable hyperthyroidism.

The source material, RNA transcripts, was used to amplify TCR beta CDR3 regions. Researchers ran a first-round RT-PCR on the TCR CDR3 using the HTBI primer set. MiXCR, applied by TCRdb to the multiplex PCR reads, yields one record per CDR3 protein. This sample has 490,000 or so distinct CDR3 sequences; roughly 15% occur once, and the top ten carry over 25%. The study excluded patients with uncontrolled infection, other autoimmune disease, pregnancy or lactation. Input material: blood. The receptor was isolated from a woman aged 25 to 39 with Graves' ophthalmopathy.

As DNA, the CDR3 is TGTGCCAGCAGCGATGAAGGGGGGTCCTATAATTCACCCCTCCACTTT. Translating it yields CASSDEGGSYNSPLHF. This chain joins TRBV28 and TRBJ1-6; perhaps TRBD1 as D (6 bases). The CDR3 has 16 residues. The V gene lost 6 bases and the J gene lost 1 base, with 13 bases spanning the gap. The germline V gene encodes CDR1 MDHEN and CDR2 SYDVKM.